A single sample gave rise to the 24 T cell receptor beta chains below, sequenced in a study of cytomegalovirus exposure and HLA in healthy donors. PCR amplification relied on 60 Vbeta primers (plus 13 Jbeta primers). Data came from immunoSEQ multiplex PCR; TCRdb stores just in-frame clones and leaves some out. The table has 150,000 to 200,000 clones, approximately 84% seen once. Material for sequencing was PBMCs. The receptors here all came from a man between 18 and 35 years old in good health and CMV-seronegative.

V gene TRBV4-3 combines with J gene TRBJ1-1; 9 nucleotides match TRBD1. Germline-derived CDR1 and CDR2 are LGHNA and YSLEER. The V segment lost 5 bases and the J segment 1 base; nucleotides outside the gene matches: 5. This CDR3 spans 15 amino acids. CDR3 sequence reads: CASSERTGANTEAFF. CDR3 nucleotide sequence: TGCGCCAGCAGCGAACGGACAGGGGCGAACACTGAAGCTTTCTTT.

This rearrangement joins TRBV30 to TRBJ2-1; 8 bases align to TRBD2. The V gene end was trimmed by 2 bases and the J gene end by 9 bases; junction bases not matched to a gene: 12. Germline V gene lookup returns CDR1 GTSNPN and CDR2 SVGIG (reference sequence). This CDR3 spans 15 amino acids. CDR3 region: CAWSRMDSGISEQFF. CDR3 nucleotides: TGTGCCTGGAGTAGAATGGATAGCGGGATCAGTGAGCAGTTCTTC.

This clone was recorded only once. The chain carries TRBV28 and TRBJ1-2; 8 bases fit TRBD1. The CDR3 loop spans 15 amino acids. Germline V lookup: CDR1 MDHEN, CDR2 SYDVKM. With 6 bases clipped from V and 8 bases from J, the junction kept 14 bases outside the gene matches. The CDR3 nucleotides read TGTGCCAGCAGCCCCCCCGGACAGGGTATAGGAGGCTACACCTTC. Its protein product is CASSPPGQGIGGYTF.

The chain's CDR3 is CASSLTKGVGTGELFF. Here the CDR3 DNA reads TGTGCCAGCAGCTTAACGAAGGGGGTTGGTACCGGGGAGCTGTTTTTT. This rearrangement joins TRBV7-3 to TRBJ2-2, with D perhaps matching TRBD1 (6 bases). From germline, CDR1 is SGHTA and CDR2 FQGTGA. V lost 0 bases and J lost 5, with 13 bases in between. The CDR3 extends over 16 amino acids.

This clone showed up just once. The chain recombines TRBV9 with TRBJ2-7, with TRBD2 matching over 9 bases. The CDR3 contains 15 residues. V dropped 3 bases and J dropped 0; count of bases not matched to a gene: 4. Germline assignment: CDR1 SGDLS and CDR2 YYNGEE. The CDR3 sequence is CASSALSGSSYEQYF. The CDR3 nucleotides read TGTGCCAGCAGCGCCCTTAGCGGGAGCTCCTACGAGCAGTACTTC.

This clone has just a few counts. The CDR3 DNA is TGTGCCAGCAGCTTAGCGCGAACTAAGTACGAGCAGTACTTC. It encodes CASSLARTKYEQYF. V is TRBV7-2 and J is TRBJ2-7; D not certain. The germline gives CDR1 SGHTA, CDR2 FQGNSA. V was trimmed by 0 bases and J by 4 bases, leaving 10 bases between them. CDR3 length: 14 residues.

This chain joins TRBV6-1 and TRBJ2-5, with unresolved D. The CDR3 extends over 17 amino acids. Germline CDR1 MNHNS, CDR2 SASEGT. Trimming shortened V by 2 bases and J by 0 bases, and 16 bases separated the two germline ends. The CDR3 DNA sequence: TGTGCCAGCAGTGAATCTTGGGTTTGGCGGTACCAAGAGACCCAGTACTTC. Protein: CASSESWVWRYQETQYF.

The V gene is TRBV2, the J gene TRBJ2-1; a weak D match, TRBD2 (6 bases). Germline CDR1 reads SNHLY; CDR2 reads FYNNEI. The length of the CDR3 is 14 residues. The V end was cut by 5 bases, the J end by 4 bases, with 12 bases between. CDR3 DNA: TGTGCCAGCAGTTGGTCTGGGGGGTACAATGAGCAGTTCTTC. It yields the protein CASSWSGGYNEQFF.

The chain links TRBV10-3 to TRBJ1-3; possible D gene TRBD1, 6 bases. CDR1 is ENHRY and CDR2 is SYGVKD in the germline V gene. This CDR3 comprises 16 residues. Trimming cost V 6 bases and J 2 bases, with 17 bases left between them. For the CDR3, the DNA is TGTGCCATCAGGCGGAATCTCCAGGGGACTGGAAACACCATATATTTT. It yields the protein CAIRRNLQGTGNTIYF.

V usage is TRBV28 and J usage is TRBJ2-5; 8 bases are shared with TRBD1. The CDR3 covers 17 residues. The J segment lost 1 base and the V segment lost 5 bases, leaving 12 bases of the junction unmatched. Germline lookup yields CDR1 MDHEN and CDR2 SYDVKM. The CDR3 protein is CASSGMGTGLLQETQYF. CDR3 nucleotide sequence: TGTGCCAGCAGTGGAATGGGGACAGGACTTCTCCAAGAGACCCAGTACTTC.

This chain connects TRBV9 to TRBJ2-1, with TRBD1 matching over 8 bases. CDR3 length: 16 residues. Unmatched junction bases numbered 12, after V lost 5 bases and J lost 5 bases. Germline CDR1 and CDR2: SGDLS and YYNGEE. The CDR3 reads CASSPPGTGMNNEQFF. The CDR3 bases are TGTGCCAGCAGTCCCCCCGGGACAGGCATGAACAATGAGCAGTTCTTC.

This clone turned up a few times. Compared with germline, one end of the junction differs, possibly owing to a read error. The chain uses TRBV5-4 and TRBJ2-6, with 7 bases aligning to TRBD1. The germline V gene encodes CDR1 SGHNT and CDR2 YYREEE (reference sequence). The CDR3 consists of 16 residues. The CDR3 DNA is TGCGCCAGCAGCCAAGACCCAGGGGGTGGGGCCAACGTCCTGACTTTC. Encoded protein: CASSQDPGGGANVLTF.

The V gene is TRBV28, the J gene TRBJ1-1; no firm D call. Trimming stripped 1 base from V and 2 bases from J, with 8 bases between. The CDR3 contains 14 residues. The germline gives CDR1 MDHEN, CDR2 SYDVKM. Written as DNA, the CDR3 is TGTGCCAGCAGTTTATACGCAGAAAACACTGAAGCTTTCTTT. It translates to CASSLYAENTEAFF.

This chain links TRBV7-8 with TRBJ1-1, with 8 bases fitting TRBD1. The ends lost 4 bases at V and 10 bases at J; junction bases unmatched: 11. The CDR3 totals 14 residues. Germline-derived CDR1 and CDR2 are SGHVS and FQNEAQ. CDR3 DNA sequence: TGTGCCAGCAGCTCTCGCAGGGGGCTCGGAGGAGCTTTCTTT. Translating gives CASSSRRGLGGAFF. Based on the CDR3 plus reference TRBV7-8 and TRBJ1-1, the full variable domain is GAGVSQSPRYKVAKRGQDVALRCDPISGHVSLFWYQQALGQGPEFLTYFQNEAQLDKSGLPSDRFFAERPEGSVSTLKIQRTQQEDSAVYLCASSSRRGLGGAFFGQGTRLTVV.

The genes are TRBV19 and TRBJ1-1, with D maybe TRBD1 (5 bases). Between the trimmed V and J ends, which lost 4 bases and 0 bases, there was a span of 9 bases. This CDR3 contains 14 residues. Germline assignment: CDR1 LNHDA and CDR2 SQIVND (reference sequence). DNA of the CDR3: TGTGCCAGTAGTAACCAGGGTCTGAACACTGAAGCTTTCTTT. It translates to CASSNQGLNTEAFF.

The V gene is TRBV5-4, the J gene TRBJ2-7; 7 nucleotides line up with TRBD2. Germline V gives CDR1 SGHNT, CDR2 YYREEE (reference sequence). This CDR3 has 14 amino acids. Trimming cost V 4 bases and J 4 bases; bases outside gene matches: 8. The CDR3 here is CASSVTSERYEQYF. Here the CDR3 DNA reads TGTGCCAGCAGCGTCACTAGCGAAAGATACGAGCAGTACTTC.

The V gene is TRBV2, the J gene TRBJ2-7; 7 bases map to TRBD1. This CDR3 contains 16 residues. Per the germline V gene, CDR1 is SNHLY and CDR2 is FYNNEI. V was pared by 1 base and J by 0 bases, with 6 bases of the junction left unmatched. CDR3 bases: TGTGCCAGCAGTGAAGAGTGGGACAGTAGCTCCTACGAGCAGTACTTC. The encoded protein is CASSEEWDSSSYEQYF.

The chain uses TRBV2 and TRBJ2-1, with 8 bases matching TRBD2. J gave up 2 bases and V 9 bases, and 3 bases lay outside the gene matches. Germline V CDR1 and CDR2: SNHLY, FYNNEI. The length of the CDR3 is 13 residues. This CDR3 reads CASWGLAYNEQFF. CDR3 sequence (DNA): TGTGCCAGTTGGGGACTAGCCTACAATGAGCAGTTCTTC.

The rearrangement joins TRBV6-5 to TRBJ1-2; D unresolved. The CDR3 covers 15 residues. The germline gives CDR1 MNHEY, CDR2 SVGAGI. V shed 5 bases and J shed 0 bases, with 13 bases lying between them. The CDR3 nucleotides are TGTGCCAGCAGTCAACAATCGGGGTCTAACTATGGCTACACCTTC. Its translation: CASSQQSGSNYGYTF.

The chain links TRBV30 to TRBJ2-7; D is undetermined. V dropped 2 bases and J dropped 5 bases, with 7 bases sitting between them. CDR1 and CDR2 (germline): GTSNPN, SVGIG (reference sequence). The CDR3 has 11 amino acids. The CDR3 spells CAWSPRDEQYF. The CDR3 DNA sequence: TGTGCCTGGAGTCCCCGGGACGAGCAGTACTTC.

The rearrangement joins TRBV27 to TRBJ2-7; 10 bases line up with TRBD1. V dropped 5 bases and J dropped 1; count of bases not matched to a gene: 5. The germline V gene has CDR1 MNHEY and CDR2 SMNVEV (reference sequence). This CDR3 comprises 15 residues. CDR3 nucleotides: TGTGCCAGCAGTAGCGGGACAGGGGCGTCCTACGAGCAGTACTTC. Translating it yields CASSSGTGASYEQYF.

This chain connects TRBV5-1 to TRBJ1-1; D gene unclear. The CDR3 totals 13 residues. Germline CDR1 and CDR2: SGHRS and YFSETQ. V dropped 1 base and J dropped 4 bases, with 8 bases sitting between them. CDR3 DNA sequence: TGCGCCAGCAGCTTGACAGCCCCCACTGAAGCTTTCTTT. This translates into CASSLTAPTEAFF.

Only a few counts were recorded for this clone. The J gene is TRBJ1-6, the V gene TRBV2; D is unresolved. Trimming removed 7 bases at V and 7 bases at J, with 14 bases between. CDR3 length: 14 residues. Germline assignment: CDR1 SNHLY and CDR2 FYNNEI. DNA for the CDR3: TGTGCCAGCACCTCCAAAGTAGTAAATTCACCCCTCCACTTT. Translated: CASTSKVVNSPLHF.

This chain uses TRBV15 with TRBJ1-6; 8 nucleotides match TRBD1. Germline trimming cut 6 bases from V and 5 bases from J; bases unmatched to any gene: 6. CDR1 LNHNV and CDR2 YYDKDF come from the germline V gene (reference sequence). The CDR3 spans 15 residues. CDR3 loop: CATRPDRAHNSPLHF. As DNA, the CDR3 is TGTGCCACCAGGCCGGACAGGGCTCATAATTCACCCCTCCACTTT.